The 23 T cell receptor beta chains in this list originate from one sample, sequenced in a study of CD8 T cells in Susac syndrome. Random hexamers served to reverse transcribe roughly 0.5 to 1 ug RNA. Using its own MiXCR run on the immunoSEQ multiplex PCR reads, TCRdb lists one record per CDR3 protein. The data contain about 160,000 distinct CDR3 sequences, roughly 94% of them singletons. Specimen: CD4+ T cells from PBMCs. Receptor source: a human donor with multiple sclerosis.

The chain links TRBV11-1 to TRBJ2-7, with D possibly being TRBD1 (6 bases). CDR1 is SGHAT and CDR2 is FQDESV in the germline V gene (reference sequence). CDR3 size: 12 residues. The germline V and J ends were trimmed by 4 bases and 3 bases, with 7 bases remaining between them. In DNA form, the CDR3 reads TGTGCCAGCAGCTCGACAGGCTACGAGCAGTACTTC. This translates into CASSSTGYEQYF.

The table lists this clonotype with a count of one. The chain joins TRBV29-1 to TRBJ2-3; possibly TRBD2 for D (5 bases). V dropped 7 bases and J dropped 1 base, with 12 bases sitting between them. In germline, CDR1 is SQVTM, CDR2 ANQGSEA. This CDR3 is built from 13 residues. The CDR3 DNA reads as TGCAGCGGTGACTATGGCGGCACAGATACGCAGTATTTT. Translated, it gives CSGDYGGTDTQYF.

The chain couples TRBV25-1 to TRBJ1-1, with a weak D call TRBD1 (5 bases). V was pared by 5 bases and J by 6 bases, with 13 bases between. This CDR3 comprises 13 residues. Per germline, CDR1 MGHDK and CDR2 SYGVNS. For the CDR3, the DNA is TGTGCCAGCAGTTCATATCGGGGACCTGAAGCTTTCTTT. As protein: CASSSYRGPEAFF.

The chain combines TRBV29-1 with TRBJ2-1; 10 nucleotides match TRBD2. Germline V gene data show CDR1 as SQVTM and CDR2 as ANQGSEA. V lost 7 bases and J lost 3; bases outside the gene matches: 9. This CDR3 spans 15 amino acids. The CDR3 DNA is TGCAGCGCGGGAGGAGCGGGAGGGGTCTACAATGAGCAGTTCTTC. Protein sequence: CSAGGAGGVYNEQFF.

This rearrangement joins TRBV6-1 to TRBJ1-3, with D possibly matching TRBD1 (5 bases). This CDR3 contains 12 residues. Between the trimmed V and J ends, which lost 7 bases and 9 bases, there was a span of 13 bases. In germline, CDR1 is MNHNS, CDR2 SASEGT. The CDR3 sequence: CASTGDARTIYF. The CDR3 DNA sequence: TGTGCCAGCACGGGGGACGCCCGCACCATATATTTT.

J is TRBJ2-2 and V is TRBV4-3; the match to TRBD2 covers 12 bases. V lost 1 base, J lost 8 bases, and 8 bases stayed unmatched. Germline-derived CDR1 and CDR2 are LGHNA and YSLEER. The CDR3 sequence is 17 residues long. As DNA, the CDR3 is TGCGCCAGCAGCCAAGCGGAGACTAGCGGGAGTGGAGGGGAGCTGTTTTTT. It specifies CASSQAETSGSGGELFF.

This clonotype was detected only once. The chain links TRBV12-3 or TRBV12-4 to TRBJ2-1, with 7 bases fitting TRBD2. The CDR3 length is 15 residues. The trim removed 5 bases at V and 8 bases at J, leaving 12 bases unmatched. CDR3 region: CASSPLSAGSHEQFF. The CDR3 DNA follows: TGTGCCAGCAGTCCGTTATCAGCGGGAAGCCATGAGCAGTTCTTC.

The V call is TRBV7-2, the J call TRBJ1-5, with D uncertain. Trimming removed 3 bases at V and 4 bases at J, with 13 bases between. Germline V CDR1 and CDR2: SGHTA, FQGNSA. This CDR3 comprises 15 residues. CDR3 in DNA: TGTGCCAGCAGCTTCAGCAACCGGAATAATCAGCCCCAGCATTTT. Residues: CASSFSNRNNQPQHF.

V gene TRBV5-4 combines with J gene TRBJ2-1, with D uncertain. The germline CDR1 and CDR2 sequences are SGHNT and YYREEE (reference sequence). The CDR3 covers 16 residues. V dropped 1 base and J dropped 4 bases, with 15 bases sitting between them. Here the CDR3 DNA reads TGTGCCAGCAGCTTGATCCCCGCCCGCGGATACAATGAGCAGTTCTTC. This codes for CASSLIPARGYNEQFF.

The chain links TRBV9 to TRBJ2-1; D gene unclear. CDR1 is SGDLS and CDR2 is YYNGEE in the germline V gene. The germline V and J ends were trimmed by 0 bases and 8 bases, with 6 bases remaining between them. The CDR3 contains 12 residues. For the CDR3, the DNA is TGTGCCAGCAGCGTAGCTACCGATGAGCAGTTCTTC. Protein product: CASSVATDEQFF.

The chain uses TRBV12-5 and TRBJ1-1, with D unresolved. Germline CDR1 and CDR2: LGHNT and FRNRAP. Trimming left V 2 bases short and J 4 bases short, with 8 bases between. The CDR3 is 13 amino acids. Written as DNA, the CDR3 is TGTGCTAGTGGTTTGTATGACGGCACTGAAGCTTTCTTT. Amino acid sequence: CASGLYDGTEAFF.

This clonotype has a handful of counts. This chain joins TRBV9 and TRBJ1-1; 11 bases align to TRBD1. The CDR3 spans 14 residues. CDR1 SGDLS and CDR2 YYNGEE come from the germline V gene. With V trimmed by 0 bases and J by 10 bases, 5 bases remained unmatched. The CDR3 DNA follows: TGTGCCAGCAGCGTAGACGGGACAGGGGGACTAGCTTTCTTT. Translating gives CASSVDGTGGLAFF.

The J gene is TRBJ1-3, the V gene TRBV18, with TRBD1 as a possible D gene (5 bases). The CDR3 is 13 amino acids. V was clipped by 2 bases and J by 7 bases, with 9 bases between them. The germline gives CDR1 KGHSH, CDR2 LQKENI. CDR3 amino acids: CASSPGAENTIYF. CDR3 DNA: TGTGCCAGCTCACCAGGGGCGGAGAACACCATATATTTT.

Here the CDR3 reads CSVSGGNTIYF. DNA of the CDR3: TGCAGCGTTTCTGGTGGAAACACCATATATTTT. V is TRBV29-1 and J is TRBJ1-3; D is unclear. The V gene lost 5 bases and the J gene lost 3 bases, with 5 bases spanning the gap. The CDR3 loop spans 11 amino acids. The V gene's germline CDR1 is SQVTM and CDR2 ANQGSEA.

In its sample, this clonotype was seen once. V and J are TRBV6-5 and TRBJ2-7, with D perhaps TRBD1 or TRBD2 (8 bases each). The germline gives CDR1 MNHEY, CDR2 SVGAGI. Trimming left V 7 bases short and J 6 bases short, with 22 bases between. This CDR3 is built from 15 residues. CDR3 residues: CASTQGAGGEGEQYF. CDR3 bases: TGTGCCAGCACCCAGGGGGCGGGAGGCGAGGGCGAGCAGTACTTC.

This chain connects TRBV3-1 to TRBJ2-1; possibly TRBD2 for D (5 bases). Trimming shortened V by 1 base and J by 7 bases, and 17 bases separated the two germline ends. Per the germline V gene, CDR1 is LGHDT and CDR2 is YNNKEL (reference sequence). This CDR3 spans 16 amino acids. The CDR3 reads CASSQGTSYRGNEQFF. The CDR3 nucleotides are TGTGCCAGCAGCCAAGGTACCTCCTATAGAGGGAATGAGCAGTTCTTC.

The chain joins TRBV14 to TRBJ2-7; D is undetermined. CDR1 and CDR2 from the germline V gene are SGHDN and FVKESK. Trimming took off 1 base at V and 3 bases at J, with 13 bases between the two ends. The CDR3 covers 15 residues. CDR3 loop: CASSQGRSRDYEQYF. The CDR3 nucleotides are TGTGCCAGCAGCCAAGGTCGGTCTCGAGACTACGAGCAGTACTTC.

This chain joins TRBV3-1 and TRBJ1-1; no definite D call. V dropped 4 bases and J dropped 2 bases, with 11 bases sitting between them. Per the germline V gene, CDR1 is LGHDT and CDR2 is YNNKEL (reference sequence). The CDR3 runs 14 residues. DNA of the CDR3: TGTGCCAGCAGCCTAGGTCGGTACAACACTGAAGCTTTCTTT. This encodes CASSLGRYNTEAFF.

The J gene is TRBJ1-2, the V gene TRBV7-2, with D unresolved. The CDR3 totals 16 residues. V lost 5 bases and J 1 base, leaving 17 bases between the germline ends. Germline-derived CDR1 and CDR2 are SGHTA and FQGNSA. CDR3 protein: CASSPYLRAINYGYTF. The CDR3 DNA follows: TGTGCCAGCAGCCCCTACCTGCGGGCCATTAACTATGGCTACACCTTC.

The chain has TRBV5-1 and TRBJ2-7; TRBD2 agrees at 13 bases. After removal of 4 bases from V and 6 bases from J, the junction contained 13 bases not matched to a gene. Germline values: CDR1 SGHRS, CDR2 YFSETQ. This CDR3 comprises 17 residues. The CDR3 coding sequence is TGCGCCAGCAGCGTAGGACTAGCGGGAGACCTAGGTGGCGAGCAGTACTTC. This gives the protein CASSVGLAGDLGGEQYF.

This chain uses TRBV20-1 with TRBJ2-1, with 9 bases matching TRBD2. Losses at the gene ends were 5 bases for V and 6 bases for J; bases not matched to a gene: 14. Per germline, CDR1 DFQATT and CDR2 SNEGSKA (reference sequence). CDR3 length: 16 residues. CDR3 region: CSADPRGTSYSNEQFF. CDR3 nucleotides: TGCAGTGCTGACCCCCGAGGGACTAGCTATTCCAATGAGCAGTTCTTC.

The CDR3 sequence is CASTLRKEQFF. The CDR3 region has the DNA TGTGCCAGTACCCTCCGCAAGGAGCAGTTCTTC. The gene calls are TRBV19 and TRBJ2-1; no firm D call. The CDR3 is 11 residues long. The V and J ends lost 7 bases and 10 bases respectively, with 11 bases between them. Germline V gene sequence: CDR1 LNHDA, CDR2 SQIVND (reference sequence). The full variable domain, its missing parts supplied by reference TRBV19 and TRBJ2-1, is DGGITQSPKYLFRKEGQNVTLSCEQNLNHDAMYWYRQDPGQGLRLIYYSQIVNDFQKGDIAEGYSVSREKKESFPLTVTSAQKNPTAFYLCASTLRKEQFFGPGTRLTVL.

V gene TRBV4-1 combines with J gene TRBJ2-2, with 7 bases that match TRBD1. V gave up 3 bases and J gave up 2 bases; unmatched junction bases: 12. The CDR3 has 18 residues. Germline V CDR1 and CDR2: MGHRA, YSYEKL. As DNA, the CDR3 is TGCGCCAGCAGCCATGGGATGGTGGGACAGATAAACACCGGGGAGCTGTTTTTT. Translated, it gives CASSHGMVGQINTGELFF.